This passage covers 29 T cell receptor beta chains from one sample sequenced in a study of blood T cell repertoires in COVID-19. Generated by immunoSEQ multiplex PCR, the TCRdb table keeps only in-frame clones and is missing some. This repertoire shows 60,000 or so clones, about 85% found once; its top ten account for 9.5% to 13%. Sequencing was done on a sample of peripheral blood. These TCRs come from a human donor with acute or convalescent COVID-19. The donor label of this sample is uncertain.

This clone was seen a single time. The chain combines TRBV28 with TRBJ1-5; maybe TRBD1 (5 bases). The CDR3 runs 14 residues. Germline CDR1 and CDR2: MDHEN and SYDVKM. The ends were cut back, 11 bases at V and 0 bases at J, with 14 bases in the middle. The CDR3 region has the DNA TGTGCCGTAAGGACGGACACTAGCAATCAGCCCCAGCATTTT. It yields the protein CAVRTDTSNQPQHF.

The V and J genes are TRBV6-6 and TRBJ2-7; D is ambiguous. V lost 0 bases and J 7 bases, leaving 13 bases between the germline ends. CDR3 length: 14 residues. CDR1 is MNHNY, CDR2 SVGAGI, per germline (reference sequence). The CDR3 here is CASSYSLVSREQYV. The CDR3 DNA is TGTGCCAGCAGTTACTCGCTGGTTTCGCGGGAGCAGTACGTC.

The chain carries TRBV7-6 and TRBJ1-3, with a tentative D call TRBD1 (6 bases). Germline CDR1 is SGHVS and CDR2 is FNYEAQ. This CDR3 contains 17 residues. Trimming removed 1 base at V and 0 bases at J, with 13 bases between. The CDR3: CASSLGAGVHSGNTIYF. DNA for the CDR3: TGTGCCAGCAGCTTAGGAGCAGGGGTCCACTCTGGAAACACCATATATTTT.

The CDR3 is CASNPQGGPGYTF. CDR3 sequence (DNA): TGTGCCAGCAACCCCCAGGGAGGGCCTGGCTACACCTTC. The V call is TRBV7-2, the J call TRBJ1-2; tentative D call: TRBD1 (5 bases). The CDR3 runs to 13 residues. Between the trimmed V and J ends, which lost 7 bases and 7 bases, there was a span of 16 bases. Germline-derived CDR1 and CDR2 are SGHTA and FQGNSA.

This clone appeared a few times. V usage is TRBV24-1 and J usage is TRBJ2-7; D gene ambiguous. Trimming left V 2 bases short and J 3 bases short, with 7 bases between. The CDR3 covers 13 residues. CDR1 is KGHDR, CDR2 SFDVKD, per germline. Written as DNA, the CDR3 is TGTGCCACCAGTGATTGGCCAAACTACGAGCAGTACTTC. Residues: CATSDWPNYEQYF.

V usage is TRBV2 and J usage is TRBJ2-3; the match to TRBD2 covers 8 bases. The V and J ends lost 11 bases and 2 bases, in that order; junction bases with no gene match: 12. The CDR3 runs to 15 residues. Germline values: CDR1 SNHLY, CDR2 FYNNEI. This chain's CDR3 is CAGCGVAGITDTQYF. CDR3 coding DNA: TGTGCCGGGTGTGGGGTAGCGGGGATCACAGATACGCAGTATTTT.

V usage is TRBV7-9 and J usage is TRBJ2-1; tentative D call: TRBD2 (5 bases). The CDR3 length is 14 residues. V lost 2 bases and J 9 bases, leaving 14 bases between the germline ends. Germline V lookup: CDR1 SEHNR, CDR2 FQNEAQ (reference sequence). The CDR3 loop reads CASSLTSRGSEQFF. Written as DNA, the CDR3 is TGTGCCAGCAGCTTAACCTCTCGAGGGAGTGAGCAGTTCTTC.

V gene TRBV3-1 (or the pseudogene TRBV3-2) combines with J gene TRBJ2-4; D is ambiguous. CDR3 length equals 16 residues. Germline-derived CDR1 and CDR2 are LGHDT and YNNKEL (reference sequence). V lost 2 bases, J lost 0 bases, and 11 bases lay in between. Here the CDR3 reads CASSQLDSLAKNIQYF. For the CDR3, the DNA is TGTGCCAGCAGCCAACTCGACTCGCTAGCCAAAAACATTCAGTACTTC.

This clone was counted once. The chain joins TRBV27 to TRBJ1-2; 9 bases are shared with TRBD1. With 5 bases clipped from V and 3 bases from J, the junction kept 4 bases outside the gene matches. Germline V CDR1 and CDR2: MNHEY, SMNVEV (reference sequence). The CDR3 sequence is 14 residues long. CDR3 sequence: CASSLNRGHYGYTF. CDR3 in DNA: TGTGCCAGCAGTCTAAACAGGGGGCACTATGGCTACACCTTC.

This rearrangement joins TRBV6-1 to TRBJ2-3, with 10 bases matching TRBD1. The germline V gene has CDR1 MNHNS and CDR2 SASEGT. The CDR3 covers 15 residues. After removal of 6 bases from V and 6 bases from J, the junction contained 9 bases not matched to a gene. DNA for the CDR3: TGTGCCAGCAGAGACTCCGGGACAGGGGCCGATACGCAGTATTTT. It is translated as CASRDSGTGADTQYF.

The chain links TRBV7-9 to TRBJ2-7; D is perhaps TRBD2 (6 bases). Germline V gives CDR1 SEHNR, CDR2 FQNEAQ (reference sequence). The CDR3 contains 15 residues. V lost 4 bases to trimming and J lost 4 bases, with 17 bases between them. The chain's CDR3 is CASSSIPAGIYEQYF. CDR3 in DNA: TGTGCCAGCAGCTCCATCCCGGCGGGGATTTACGAGCAGTACTTC.

This chain connects TRBV29-1 to TRBJ2-7, with D possibly being TRBD1 (6 bases). This CDR3 contains 13 residues. Between the trimmed V and J ends, which lost 7 bases and 2 bases, there was a span of 15 bases. The germline CDR1 and CDR2 sequences are SQVTM and ANQGSEA. CDR3 coding DNA: TGCAGCGCTAGCCGGGACACCCCCTACGAGCAGTACTTC. It specifies CSASRDTPYEQYF.

The chain is built from TRBV10-3 and TRBJ1-2; 9 nucleotides align to TRBD1. Germline values: CDR1 ENHRY, CDR2 SYGVKD. Germline trimming cut 6 bases from V and 7 bases from J; bases unmatched to any gene: 6. This CDR3 region has 13 residues. Here the CDR3 reads CAISPGTGSGYTF. As DNA, the CDR3 is TGTGCCATCAGCCCCGGGACAGGGAGTGGCTACACCTTC.

This chain connects TRBV27 to TRBJ1-4, with 9 bases fitting TRBD1. Losses at the gene ends were 6 bases for V and 6 bases for J; bases not matched to a gene: 11. The CDR3 is 16 residues long. Germline CDR1 and CDR2: MNHEY and SMNVEV (reference sequence). The CDR3 nucleotides read TGTGCCAGCAGGACCGGGACAGGGTTTGGGGATGAAAAACTGTTTTTT. The encoded protein is CASRTGTGFGDEKLFF.

The chain uses TRBV5-1 and TRBJ2-7; 7 bases are a match to TRBD2. The CDR3 runs to 13 residues. V dropped 5 bases and J dropped 6; count of bases not matched to a gene: 8. Germline V CDR1 and CDR2: SGHRS, YFSETQ. The CDR3 coding sequence is TGCGCCAGCAGTAGTAGCGGGTCAGGCGAGCAGTACGTC. Residues: CASSSSGSGEQYV.

The chain carries TRBV27 and TRBJ2-7; D call uncertain. V lost 8 bases to trimming and J lost 4 bases, with 9 bases between them. This CDR3 has 11 amino acids. The V gene's germline CDR1 is MNHEY and CDR2 SMNVEV (reference sequence). CDR3 residues: CASSNFYEQYV. CDR3 sequence (DNA): TGTGCCAGCTCCAACTTTTACGAGCAGTACGTC.

The CDR3 DNA reads as TGTGCCAGCAGTAGTAGGGGACTAGCATCTGCCGGGGAGCTGTTTTTT. Amino acid sequence: CASSSRGLASAGELFF. The chain combines TRBV5-4 with TRBJ2-2, with TRBD2 matching over 9 bases. Trimming removed 5 bases from V and 6 bases from J; junction bases left unmatched: 11. The germline V gene has CDR1 SGHNT and CDR2 YYREEE (reference sequence). The CDR3 has 16 residues.

The chain has TRBV14 and TRBJ2-2, with D unresolved. This CDR3 is 13 amino acids long. Germline V gene data show CDR1 as SGHDN and CDR2 as FVKESK. V lost 4 bases and J 6 bases, leaving 9 bases between the germline ends. CDR3 sequence (DNA): TGTGCCAGCAGCCCAGGATTCTCCGGGGAGCTGTTTTTT. It is translated as CASSPGFSGELFF.

The chain is built from TRBV5-4 and TRBJ2-3; D might be TRBD2 (6 bases). Trimming shortened V by 4 bases and J by 0 bases, and 12 bases separated the two germline ends. CDR3 length: 15 residues. CDR1 and CDR2 from the germline V gene are SGHNT and YYREEE (reference sequence). The CDR3 DNA is TGTGCCAGCAGCACTGGGACTGACAGCACAGATACGCAGTATTTT. Translating it yields CASSTGTDSTDTQYF.

This clone was recorded once. This chain joins TRBV5-1 and TRBJ2-2; D may be TRBD1 (5 bases). The V end was cut by 0 bases, the J end by 2 bases, with 14 bases between. The CDR3 is made up of 17 amino acids. Germline CDR1 reads SGHRS; CDR2 reads YFSETQ. CDR3 sequence reads: CASSLDSGRVNTGELFF. The CDR3 nucleotides read TGCGCCAGCAGCTTGGACTCGGGCAGGGTAAACACCGGGGAGCTGTTTTTT. The whole variable domain, remainder taken from reference TRBV5-1 and TRBJ2-2, is KAGVTQTPRYLIKTRGQQVTLSCSPISGHRSVSWYQQTPGQGLQFLFEYFSETQRNKGNFPGRFSGRQFSNSRSEMNVSTLELGDSALYLCASSLDSGRVNTGELFFGEGSRLTVL.

This chain links TRBV18 with TRBJ1-2; 7 nucleotides align to TRBD1. Per the germline V gene, CDR1 is KGHSH and CDR2 is LQKENI. V was pared by 3 bases and J by 8 bases, with 12 bases of the junction left unmatched. This CDR3 region has 15 residues. CDR3 region: CASSPSFGQAGGYTF. The CDR3 DNA is TGTGCCAGCTCACCGTCATTCGGACAGGCGGGCGGCTACACCTTC.

CDR3: CAISPRRAGEQYF. CDR3 in DNA: TGTGCCATCAGCCCCCGGAGGGCCGGCGAGCAGTACTTC. The J gene is TRBJ2-7, the V gene TRBV10-3, with a weak D call TRBD2 (6 bases). This CDR3 comprises 13 residues. V lost 6 bases to trimming and J lost 6 bases, with 15 bases between them. Germline V CDR1 and CDR2: ENHRY, SYGVKD.

V gene TRBV18 combines with J gene TRBJ1-1; the match to TRBD1 covers 8 bases. CDR1 is KGHSH, CDR2 LQKENI, per germline. The trim removed 2 bases at V and 8 bases at J, leaving 1 base unmatched. The CDR3 length is 12 residues. For the CDR3, the DNA is TGTGCCAGCTCACCAAGGACAGGGGAAGCTTTCTTT. Translating it yields CASSPRTGEAFF.

The chain couples TRBV20-1 to TRBJ1-2; D possibly corresponds to TRBD1 (6 bases). The CDR3 runs 12 residues. Germline CDR1 and CDR2: DFQATT and SNEGSKA (reference sequence). V lost 3 bases and J lost 3, with 8 bases in between. The CDR3 loop is CSASRTDYGYTF. CDR3 DNA sequence: TGCAGTGCTAGTAGGACAGACTATGGCTACACCTTC.

V and J are TRBV7-9 and TRBJ1-5; 8 nucleotides agree with TRBD1. This CDR3 contains 14 residues. Germline assignment: CDR1 SEHNR and CDR2 FQNEAQ (reference sequence). J was trimmed by 4 bases and V by 10 bases; bases with no gene match: 9. The CDR3 here is CATQWTGRNQPQHF. The CDR3 DNA sequence: TGTGCCACTCAATGGACAGGGAGAAATCAGCCCCAGCATTTT.

The J gene is TRBJ1-4, the V gene TRBV19, with D perhaps matching TRBD1 (6 bases). CDR3 length: 11 amino acids. V was pared by 6 bases and J by 12 bases, with 11 bases between. The germline CDR1 and CDR2 sequences are LNHDA and SQIVND (reference sequence). This chain's CDR3 is CASSSGVQLFF. CDR3 nucleotides: TGTGCCAGTAGCTCAGGGGTGCAACTGTTTTTT.

The CDR3 coding sequence is TGTGCCAGCAGTGAAAATCAGGGGGCAGGGCAGCCCCAGCATTTT. It translates to CASSENQGAGQPQHF. The rearrangement uses TRBV6-1 and TRBJ1-5; TRBD1 matches 8 bases. The V gene end was trimmed by 2 bases and the J gene end by 7 bases; junction bases not matched to a gene: 7. The germline V gene encodes CDR1 MNHNS and CDR2 SASEGT. The CDR3 consists of 15 residues.

The chain couples TRBV2 to TRBJ2-2, with TRBD2 matching 9 bases. J lost 1 base, V lost 10 bases, and 7 bases had no gene match. The CDR3 covers 15 residues. CDR1 and CDR2 (germline): SNHLY, FYNNEI. CDR3: CATLNSGGNTGELFF. The CDR3 DNA reads TGTGCCACCTTAAATAGCGGGGGGAACACCGGGGAGCTGTTTTTT.

The chain uses TRBV28 and TRBJ1-6, with 8 bases matching TRBD1. Looked up from germline, CDR1 is MDHEN and CDR2 is SYDVKM. This CDR3 is 16 amino acids long. Losses at the gene ends were 1 base for V and 11 bases for J; bases not matched to a gene: 10. The CDR3 spells CASSLYYRGSRTPLHF. In DNA form, the CDR3 reads TGTGCCAGCAGTTTATACTACAGGGGGAGTAGGACACCCCTCCACTTT.